Reported below is one T cell receptor beta chain. Its target is not known. The data are from a study of blood T cells in healthy people across ages. This CDR3 is 12 amino acids long. CDR1 is MNHNY and CDR2 is SVGAGI in the germline V gene (reference sequence). V was cut by 0 bases and J by 7 bases, with 6 bases left in between. A J-beta primer mix and a sample-barcoded 5' primer were used in a second PCR of about 7 to 12 cycles. TCRdb reprocessed the 5' RACE reads via MiXCR and lists one record per CDR3 protein. The sample records around 750,000 distinct CDR3 sequences, roughly 53% being singletons. They isolated at least 7 million PBMCs from each sample. Total RNA amounts of at least 5 micrograms were extracted per sample. Study-level findings and limits: Roughly linearly, TCR beta diversity per million T cells fell as age increased. Any changes in expanded clonotypes were possibly confounded, as donor CMV status remained unknown.

Specimen: blood. The V and J genes are TRBV6-6 and TRBJ1-2; D ambiguous. The receptor's source is a man older than 75 in good health. CDR3 region: CASSYSLRGYTF. The DNA for the CDR3 is TGTGCCAGCAGTTACTCTCTGCGTGGCTACACCTTC.